One and the same sample provided the 24 T cell receptor beta chains below, sequenced in a study of Ad26.COV2.S vaccination and SARS-CoV-2 variants (TCRdb year 2021). Library prep was done by the immunoSEQ multiplex PCR assay. This immuneACCESS table, as held by TCRdb, lists in-frame sequences with V and J called but not all clones. Of the missing ones, under half trace to an unresolved V gene in checked studies; the others have no known cause. Counted in this sample were about 350,000 clones; about 90% of them appeared once. About 3.9% of the sample belongs to the ten largest clones. Explained via the paper, the time point label denotes: individuals recovered from natural SARS-CoV-2 infection. Sample: peripheral blood, taken after recovery from COVID-19. Receptors originate from a human donor who had recovered from COVID-19.

The J gene is TRBJ2-2, the V gene TRBV9, with 8 bases that match TRBD1. Looked up from germline, CDR1 is SGDLS and CDR2 is YYNGEE. The CDR3 has 16 residues. V trimming: 4 bases; J trimming: 0 bases; junction bases outside the gene matches: 5. The CDR3: CASSLRTGSNTGELFF. For the CDR3, the DNA is TGTGCCAGCAGCTTACGGACAGGGTCGAACACCGGGGAGCTGTTTTTT.

V usage is TRBV7-9 and J usage is TRBJ1-5, with 7 bases that match TRBD1. The CDR3 runs 14 residues. The V gene's germline CDR1 is SEHNR and CDR2 FQNEAQ (reference sequence). V shed 5 bases and J 3 bases; nucleotides not matched to a gene: 4. CDR3 region: CASSRQGNNQPQHF. For the CDR3, the DNA is TGTGCCAGCAGCCGACAGGGCAACAATCAGCCCCAGCATTTT.

The CDR3 reads CASSLAWDSYGYTF. DNA of the CDR3: TGTGCCAGCAGCTTGGCCTGGGACAGCTATGGCTACACCTTC. The chain links TRBV5-6 to TRBJ1-2, with 7 nucleotides matching TRBD1. From germline, CDR1 is SGHDT and CDR2 YYEEEE. The CDR3 consists of 14 residues. The J segment lost 4 bases and the V segment lost 0 bases, leaving 3 bases of the junction unmatched.

The V call is TRBV5-4, the J call TRBJ2-2; 9 bases map to TRBD2. Germline V gene sequence: CDR1 SGHNT, CDR2 YYREEE (reference sequence). CDR3 length equals 19 residues. V shed 0 bases and J 0 bases; nucleotides not matched to a gene: 9. As DNA, the CDR3 is TGTGCCAGCAGCTTGGTTGAGGCGGGGGGGCCTACGAACACCGGGGAGCTGTTTTTT. Its protein is CASSLVEAGGPTNTGELFF.

This chain links TRBV2 with TRBJ2-7, with 7 bases identical to TRBD1. The germline V gene has CDR1 SNHLY and CDR2 FYNNEI. Losses at the gene ends were 4 bases for V and 3 bases for J; bases not matched to a gene: 0. The CDR3 has 12 residues. CDR3 nucleotides: TGTGCCAGCAGTGGGGACAGCTACGAGCAGTACTTC. This translates into CASSGDSYEQYF.

The chain employs TRBV10-3 and TRBJ2-1; D gene unclear. CDR1 is ENHRY and CDR2 is SYGVKD in the germline V gene. Trimming removed 3 bases at V and 0 bases at J, with 9 bases between. CDR3 length: 15 amino acids. The CDR3 nucleotides are TGTGCCATCAGTGAAAGGCCCCCCTCCTACAATGAGCAGTTCTTC. It is translated as CAISERPPSYNEQFF.

The chain has TRBV6-2 or TRBV6-3 and TRBJ1-5; 7 bases line up with TRBD1. The CDR3 is 18 amino acids. Unmatched junction bases numbered 13, after V lost 1 base and J lost 4 bases. The germline CDR1 and CDR2 sequences are MNHEY and SVGEGT. The CDR3 region has the DNA TGTGCCAGCAGTTACTTCCCGGGCAGGGGGGACCCGAATCAGCCCCAGCATTTT. Translating it yields CASSYFPGRGDPNQPQHF.

V gene TRBV7-2 combines with J gene TRBJ1-2; TRBD1 aligns across 11 bases. CDR1 SGHTA and CDR2 FQGNSA come from the germline V gene. Trimming removed 4 bases from V and 5 bases from J; junction bases left unmatched: 9. This CDR3 contains 16 residues. The CDR3 protein is CASSSPWTGGAYGYTF. The CDR3 bases are TGTGCCAGCAGCTCACCTTGGACAGGGGGCGCTTATGGCTACACCTTC.

This chain joins TRBV27 and TRBJ2-7; 9 bases align to TRBD1. This CDR3 is 16 amino acids long. CDR1 and CDR2 (germline): MNHEY, SMNVEV (reference sequence). J gave up 5 bases and V 1 base, and 9 bases lay outside the gene matches. The CDR3 DNA reads as TGTGCCAGCAGTTTATGGGAAGGGACAGGGACGAACGAGCAGTACTTC. Translated: CASSLWEGTGTNEQYF.

CDR3 region: CASSVGQDNSPLHF. The CDR3, as DNA: TGCGCCAGCAGCGTCGGACAGGATAATTCACCCCTCCACTTT. This sequence joins TRBV5-1 and TRBJ1-6; TRBD1 matches at 7 bases. Unmatched junction bases numbered 3, after V lost 4 bases and J lost 5 bases. Germline CDR1 reads SGHRS; CDR2 reads YFSETQ. The CDR3 is 14 residues long.

The V and J genes are TRBV6-5 and TRBJ2-1, with 10 bases lining up with TRBD1. Unmatched junction bases numbered 6, after V lost 9 bases and J lost 4 bases. Germline CDR1 MNHEY, CDR2 SVGAGI. The CDR3 has 14 amino acids. The CDR3 sequence: CASGADRGYNEQFF. DNA for the CDR3: TGTGCCAGTGGGGCGGACAGGGGGTACAATGAGCAGTTCTTC.

The chain carries TRBV21-1 and TRBJ1-6; TRBD1 is taken as the D call from the table, unchecked against the DNA. TRBV21-1 is annotated as a pseudogene. The CDR3 is 15 residues long. CDR3 nucleotides: TGTGCCAGCAGCAACAAAGGGACAGGCTCTTCACCCCTCCACTTT. Translation gives CASSNKGTGSSPLHF.

CDR3 bases: TGTGCCAGCAGGGAGGGGACCGGGACTCTGAACGAGCAGTACTTC. It encodes CASREGTGTLNEQYF. V gene TRBV2 combines with J gene TRBJ2-7, with D possibly being TRBD2 (6 bases). Germline V gene sequence: CDR1 SNHLY, CDR2 FYNNEI. V was cut by 6 bases and J by 5 bases, with 20 bases left in between. There are 15 residues in the CDR3.

The V call is TRBV4-2, the J call TRBJ2-3, with 8 nucleotides matching TRBD2. Germline V gene data show CDR1 as LGHNA and CDR2 as YNFKEQ. The CDR3 is 18 amino acids. V shed 0 bases and J 2 bases; nucleotides not matched to a gene: 10. The CDR3 DNA is TGTGCCAGCAGCCAAGAAGTGGGAACTAGCGGAATCACAGATACGCAGTATTTT. Translating it yields CASSQEVGTSGITDTQYF.

J is TRBJ1-1 and V is TRBV7-2; no clear D gene. This CDR3 is 16 amino acids long. CDR1 SGHTA and CDR2 FQGNSA come from the germline V gene. The V and J ends lost 5 bases and 0 bases respectively, with 16 bases between them. CDR3 coding DNA: TGTGCCAGCAGCGCATCGTCCGGCTTAATGAACACTGAAGCTTTCTTT. Translated: CASSASSGLMNTEAFF.

CDR3 DNA sequence: TGCGCCAGCAGCCTCTTAGACAGGGGGCTATGGAACACTGAAGCTTTCTTT. The encoded protein is CASSLLDRGLWNTEAFF. V and J are TRBV4-1 and TRBJ1-1; 10 bases agree with TRBD1. V lost 4 bases to trimming and J lost 1 base; unmatched junction nucleotides: 9. CDR1 and CDR2 from the germline V gene are MGHRA and YSYEKL. The CDR3 is made up of 17 amino acids.

The chain carries TRBV6-5 and TRBJ2-6; no clear D gene. V lost 7 bases, J lost 0 bases, and 10 bases lay in between. The CDR3 sequence is 15 residues long. Germline CDR1 MNHEY, CDR2 SVGAGI. CDR3 amino acids: CASITFSSGANVLTF. CDR3 nucleotide sequence: TGTGCCAGCATTACGTTTAGCTCTGGGGCCAACGTCCTGACTTTC.

This clone occurred once. The rearrangement uses TRBV2 and TRBJ2-2; TRBD2 matches at 7 bases. CDR1 is SNHLY, CDR2 FYNNEI, per germline. J was trimmed by 0 bases and V by 8 bases; bases with no gene match: 6. This CDR3 is 15 amino acids long. DNA for the CDR3: TGTGCCAGCGGGGGAGGGCTATCGAACACCGGGGAGCTGTTTTTT. Encoded protein: CASGGGLSNTGELFF.

CDR3 protein: CASSQDRDTQYF. The DNA of the CDR3 is TGTGCCAGCAGCCAAGATAGGGATACGCAGTATTTT. The genes are TRBV3-1 (or the pseudogene TRBV3-2) and TRBJ2-3; D remains unclear. V dropped 0 bases and J dropped 6 bases, with 4 bases sitting between them. CDR1 is LGHDT, CDR2 YNNKEL, per germline (reference sequence). The CDR3 has 12 residues.

The chain employs TRBV7-9 and TRBJ2-1, with TRBD2 matching over 7 bases. CDR3 length equals 16 residues. V gave up 2 bases and J gave up 0 bases; unmatched junction bases: 4. Germline-derived CDR1 and CDR2 are SEHNR and FQNEAQ (reference sequence). This chain's CDR3 is CASSLRGGSSYNEQFF. The CDR3 DNA follows: TGTGCCAGCAGCTTAAGGGGCGGGAGCTCCTACAATGAGCAGTTCTTC.

Remarks on this clone: Other DNA sequences in the sample encode the same CDR3. J is TRBJ1-5 and V is TRBV27; D is undetermined. The V end lost 2 bases, the J end lost 0 bases, and 5 bases lay between the germline ends. The CDR3 loop spans 14 amino acids. Germline V gene sequence: CDR1 MNHEY, CDR2 SMNVEV (reference sequence). CDR3 coding DNA: TGTGCCAGCAGTTTACAAGGTAGCAATCAGCCCCAGCATTTT. It encodes CASSLQGSNQPQHF.

The rearrangement joins TRBV7-9 to TRBJ1-6, with TRBD1 matching over 8 bases. The germline V gene has CDR1 SEHNR and CDR2 FQNEAQ (reference sequence). This CDR3 region has 15 residues. With V trimmed by 3 bases and J by 7 bases, 5 bases remained unmatched. CDR3 loop: CASSFTGTGNSPLHF. The CDR3 nucleotides read TGTGCCAGCAGCTTCACCGGGACAGGCAATTCACCCCTCCACTTT.

V gene TRBV19 combines with J gene TRBJ1-1; 8 nucleotides match TRBD1. V gave up 6 bases and J gave up 4 bases; unmatched junction bases: 4. There are 13 residues in the CDR3. Germline lookup yields CDR1 LNHDA and CDR2 SQIVND (reference sequence). CDR3 protein: CASSATGVTEAFF. The CDR3 DNA reads as TGTGCCAGTAGCGCGACAGGGGTCACTGAAGCTTTCTTT.

This chain uses TRBV9 with TRBJ1-2; 11 bases are a match to TRBD1. The CDR3 contains 16 residues. V gave up 0 bases and J gave up 3 bases; unmatched junction bases: 4. Germline assignment: CDR1 SGDLS and CDR2 YYNGEE. CDR3 in DNA: TGTGCCAGCAGCGTAGCGGGGACAGGGGGACACTATGGCTACACCTTC. Translating gives CASSVAGTGGHYGYTF.